This section outlines one T cell receptor (beta chain) sequence together with its context. This entry comes from a study of control samples from healthy donors and cancer patients. The CDR3 has 14 residues. Per germline, CDR1 SGHRS and CDR2 YFSETQ. The trim removed 4 bases at V and 4 bases at J, leaving 4 bases unmatched. Data came from immunoSEQ multiplex PCR; TCRdb stores just in-frame clones and leaves some out. The sample has about 170,000 clones, about 87% seen once; the top ten hold around 12%. The rearrangement links TRBV5-1 to TRBJ1-3; the match to TRBD1 covers 8 bases. The material sequenced was blood. The sequence was obtained from a young man in good health. The CDR3 here is CASSPGQGGNTIYF. Written as DNA, the CDR3 is TGCGCCAGCAGCCCTGGACAGGGAGGAAACACCATATATTTT.